The 26 T cell receptor beta chains below were found in one sample sequenced in a study of blood T cell repertoires in COVID-19. The protocol was immunoSEQ multiplex PCR, while the TCRdb copy is restricted to in-frame clones and leaves out a portion. The sample has 70,000 to 90,000 clones; approximately 91% are singletons. Material for sequencing was peripheral blood. These receptors came from a middle-aged man with acute or convalescent COVID-19.

V and J are TRBV6-6 and TRBJ1-4, with 9 bases that match TRBD1. The J segment lost 7 bases and the V segment lost 5 bases, leaving 8 bases of the junction unmatched. CDR1 and CDR2 from the germline V gene are MNHNY and SVGAGI (reference sequence). CDR3 size: 15 residues. The CDR3 loop reads CASSRLQGAGEKLFF. The CDR3 nucleotides read TGTGCCAGCAGTCGCCTACAGGGGGCTGGTGAAAAACTGTTTTTT.

The CDR3 region is CSADTSSYNEQFF. In DNA, the CDR3 is TGCAGCGCGGACACCAGCTCCTACAATGAGCAGTTCTTC. The rearrangement joins TRBV29-1 to TRBJ2-1; D possibly corresponds to TRBD1 (5 bases). V lost 7 bases, J lost 0 bases, and 10 bases lay in between. Germline values: CDR1 SQVTM, CDR2 ANQGSEA. CDR3 length: 13 residues.

The J gene is TRBJ2-3, the V gene TRBV7-9; 7 bases match TRBD1. V lost 3 bases, J lost 0 bases, and 3 bases stayed unmatched. Germline CDR1 is SEHNR and CDR2 is FQNEAQ (reference sequence). This CDR3 comprises 15 residues. CDR3 protein: CASSLRGPSTDTQYF. In DNA, the CDR3 is TGTGCCAGCAGCTTGAGGGGGCCTAGCACAGATACGCAGTATTTT. Filled out from reference TRBV7-9 and TRBJ2-3, the complete variable domain reads DTGVSQNPRHKITKRGQNVTFRCDPISEHNRLYWYRQTLGQGPEFLTYFQNEAQLEKSRLLSDRFSAERPKGSFSTLEIQRTEQGDSAMYLCASSLRGPSTDTQYFGPGTRLTVL.

This clone was seen only a few times. The rearrangement joins TRBV12-2 to TRBJ2-5; the table assigns TRBD2, which was not confirmed against the DNA. TRBV12-2 is marked as a pseudogene. The CDR3 consists of 11 residues. The CDR3 loop reads CASRLKETQYF. CDR3 nucleotide sequence: TGTGCAAGTCGCCTTAAAGAGACCCAGTACTTC.

V is TRBV7-3 and J is TRBJ1-1, with D perhaps matching TRBD1 (5 bases). From germline, CDR1 is SGHTA and CDR2 FQGTGA. The CDR3 runs to 14 residues. V lost 2 bases to trimming and J lost 2 bases, with 9 bases between them. CDR3 coding DNA: TGTGCCAGCAGCTTAGCAGGGATTAACACTGAAGCTTTCTTT. Translating it yields CASSLAGINTEAFF.

This clone was detected only once. This rearrangement joins TRBV6-5 to TRBJ2-3; 7 nucleotides line up with TRBD1. The CDR3 consists of 13 residues. The trim removed 8 bases at V and 1 base at J, leaving 3 bases unmatched. Germline V lookup: CDR1 MNHEY, CDR2 SVGAGI. CDR3 sequence (DNA): TGTGCCAGCGGCGACAGGGGCACAGATACGCAGTATTTT. This translates into CASGDRGTDTQYF.

The chain joins TRBV27 to TRBJ1-6; D ambiguous. Looked up from germline, CDR1 is MNHEY and CDR2 is SMNVEV (reference sequence). The length of the CDR3 is 12 residues. Trimming took off 6 bases at V and 9 bases at J, with 9 bases between the two ends. DNA for the CDR3: TGTGCCAGCAGAGTGAGAGGTTCACCCCTCCACTTT. The encoded protein is CASRVRGSPLHF.

In the case of this clone: Relative to the germline gene, one junction end is altered; a read error may explain this. This chain uses TRBV3-1 (or the pseudogene TRBV3-2) with TRBJ2-5; 13 nucleotides agree with TRBD2. Germline V gene lookup returns CDR1 LGHDT and CDR2 YNNKEL (reference sequence). The CDR3 has 14 amino acids. CDR3 sequence reads: CASSQEGTSGTGDF. DNA of the CDR3: TGTGCCAGCAGCCAAGAGGGGACTAGCGGGACTGGGGACTTC.

The V and J genes are TRBV2 and TRBJ1-4; TRBD1 matches 11 bases. The CDR3 sequence is 16 residues long. The germline gives CDR1 SNHLY, CDR2 FYNNEI. J was trimmed by 0 bases and V by 5 bases; bases with no gene match: 2. The CDR3 region has the DNA TGTGCCAGCAGTTGGGACAGGGGGGCAACTAATGAAAAACTGTTTTTT. Translated: CASSWDRGATNEKLFF. Supplemented by reference TRBV2 and TRBJ1-4, the full variable domain reads EPEVTQTPSHQVTQMGQEVILRCVPISNHLYFYWYRQILGQKVEFLVSFYNNEISEKSEIFDDQFSVERPDGSNFTLKIRSTKLEDSAMYFCASSWDRGATNEKLFFGSGTQLSVL.

The chain recombines TRBV11-2 with TRBJ2-5; no firm D call. The germline V and J ends were trimmed by 7 bases and 3 bases, with 12 bases remaining between them. Looked up from germline, CDR1 is SGHAT and CDR2 is FQNNGV. The CDR3 is made up of 13 amino acids. CDR3: CASTLIYEETQYF. CDR3 coding DNA: TGTGCCAGCACCCTGATCTACGAAGAGACCCAGTACTTC.

V usage is TRBV27 and J usage is TRBJ2-6; D uncertain. The V end was cut by 6 bases, the J end by 1 base, with 13 bases between. The CDR3 runs to 16 residues. In germline, CDR1 is MNHEY, CDR2 SMNVEV (reference sequence). The CDR3, as DNA: TGTGCCAGCAGCTCCTGGGCCAATTCTGGGGCCAACGTCCTGACTTTC. It codes for CASSSWANSGANVLTF.

J is TRBJ2-7 and V is TRBV6-5; tentatively, D is TRBD2 (6 bases). The CDR3 has 16 amino acids. V lost 1 base and J 7 bases, leaving 20 bases between the germline ends. CDR1 MNHEY and CDR2 SVGAGI come from the germline V gene. As DNA, the CDR3 is TGTGCCAGCAGTTACTGGGGAAGTTTACAGGCGGGAGAGCAGTACTTC. Protein: CASSYWGSLQAGEQYF.

V is TRBV19 and J is TRBJ2-2; TRBD2 agrees at 9 bases. The CDR3 is 18 amino acids. Germline V gene lookup returns CDR1 LNHDA and CDR2 SQIVND (reference sequence). V gave up 7 bases and J gave up 0 bases; unmatched junction bases: 12. CDR3 region: CASMWNPAGGTNTGELFF. CDR3 nucleotides: TGTGCCAGTATGTGGAACCCCGCGGGGGGGACGAACACCGGGGAGCTGTTTTTT.

The DNA for the CDR3 is TGTGCCAGCAGCCCACAAGACAATGAGCAGTTCTTC. Residues: CASSPQDNEQFF. The gene calls are TRBV4-2 and TRBJ2-1; D is ambiguous. V was cut by 4 bases and J by 5 bases, with 6 bases left in between. The CDR3 extends over 12 amino acids. CDR1 and CDR2 from the germline V gene are LGHNA and YNFKEQ.

The genes are TRBV18 and TRBJ1-2, with TRBD1 matching 7 bases. Germline loops: CDR1 KGHSH, CDR2 LQKENI. The length of the CDR3 is 13 residues. The trim removed 1 base at V and 6 bases at J, leaving 2 bases unmatched. The CDR3 reads CASSPRGQDGYTF. The CDR3 DNA reads TGTGCCAGCTCACCACGAGGACAGGATGGCTACACCTTC.

The rearrangement joins TRBV18 to TRBJ2-7; no clear D. Germline CDR1 is KGHSH and CDR2 is LQKENI. Deletions cut 3 bases from V and 2 bases from J, with 11 bases between. The CDR3 contains 14 residues. The CDR3 nucleotides are TGTGCCAGCTCACCCGACAAACTCGCCTACGAGCAGTACTTC. As protein: CASSPDKLAYEQYF.

The rearrangement uses TRBV6-1 and TRBJ2-7; 7 nucleotides line up with TRBD1. CDR1 and CDR2 from the germline V gene are MNHNS and SASEGT. The CDR3 sequence is 15 residues long. The ends lost 1 base at V and 4 bases at J; junction bases unmatched: 7. The CDR3 spells CASSEVAGGIYEQYF. CDR3 in DNA: TGTGCCAGCAGTGAAGTGGCAGGGGGTATTTACGAGCAGTACTTC.

The chain employs TRBV30 and TRBJ2-5, with D perhaps TRBD2 (6 bases). The ends were cut back, 3 bases at V and 5 bases at J, with 22 bases in the middle. The germline gives CDR1 GTSNPN, CDR2 SVGIG (reference sequence). The CDR3 runs to 16 residues. In DNA, the CDR3 is TGTGCCTGGAGGCCAATTTATGGAGGGAGTAGGGAGACCCAGTACTTC. This codes for CAWRPIYGGSRETQYF. The variable domain in full, with the rest retrieved from reference TRBV30 and TRBJ2-5, is SQTIHQWPATLVQPVGSPLSLECTVEGTSNPNLYWYRQAAGRGLQLLFYSVGIGQISSEVPQNLSASRPQDRQFILSSKKLLLSDSGFYLCAWRPIYGGSRETQYFGPGTRLLVL.

This clone was detected once. V gene TRBV21-1 combines with J gene TRBJ2-7; TRBD1, the table's D call, lacks a check against the DNA. TRBV21-1 constitutes a pseudogene. CDR3 length: 21 amino acids. The CDR3 sequence: CASSSLPNRDRALKHFYEQYF. In DNA, the CDR3 is TGTGCCAGCAGCAGCTTGCCAAACCGGGACAGGGCCCTCAAACACTTCTACGAGCAGTACTTC.

This clone came up once. The chain recombines TRBV28 with TRBJ2-7, with D tentatively TRBD1 (6 bases). The CDR3 contains 14 residues. Germline-derived CDR1 and CDR2 are MDHEN and SYDVKM. The V end was cut by 6 bases, the J end by 0 bases, with 12 bases between. In DNA form, the CDR3 reads TGTGCCAGCAGCCCCGGACAGAGCTCCTACGAGCAGTACTTC. It translates to CASSPGQSSYEQYF.

This rearrangement joins TRBV5-4 to TRBJ1-6; maybe TRBD1 (6 bases). The CDR3 runs 14 residues. Trimming cost V 6 bases and J 7 bases, with 14 bases left between them. Germline values: CDR1 SGHNT, CDR2 YYREEE (reference sequence). The CDR3 nucleotides read TGTGCCAGCAAAATACAGGGTATGAATTCACCCCTCCACTTT. Translation: CASKIQGMNSPLHF.

Only one count was recorded for this clone. The chain is built from TRBV6-5 and TRBJ1-6; 10 bases match TRBD1. CDR1 is MNHEY, CDR2 SVGAGI, per germline. The CDR3 is 16 residues long. Losses at the gene ends were 2 bases for V and 6 bases for J; bases not matched to a gene: 4. In DNA form, the CDR3 reads TGTGCCAGCAGTTACGCGGGACAGGGGCTTAATTCACCCCTCCACTTT. Translated: CASSYAGQGLNSPLHF.

The chain recombines TRBV6-5 with TRBJ2-7; D possibly corresponds to TRBD1 (6 bases). V was shortened by 11 bases and J by 0 bases, with 11 bases between the two germline ends. Looked up from germline, CDR1 is MNHEY and CDR2 is SVGAGI. The CDR3 is 12 amino acids. CDR3 DNA sequence: TGTGCCTTGACAGGTAACTCCTACGAGCAGTACTTC. Its translation is CALTGNSYEQYF.

The chain has TRBV5-4 and TRBJ1-2; D perhaps matches TRBD1 (5 bases). The ends were cut back, 3 bases at V and 2 bases at J, with 5 bases in the middle. The germline gives CDR1 SGHNT, CDR2 YYREEE (reference sequence). This CDR3 region has 12 residues. CDR3 sequence reads: CASSSGNYGYTF. The CDR3, as DNA: TGTGCCAGCAGCTCAGGGAACTATGGCTACACCTTC. Complete variable domain (other parts from reference TRBV5-4 and TRBJ1-2): ETGVTQSPTHLIKTRGQQVTLRCSSQSGHNTVSWYQQALGQGPQFIFQYYREEENGRGNFPPRFSGLQFPNYSSELNVNALELDDSALYLCASSSGNYGYTFGSGTRLTVV.

The chain recombines TRBV23-1 with TRBJ2-1, with D possibly being TRBD1 (6 bases). Being an ORF, TRBV23-1 has a function that is uncertain. The CDR3 runs to 13 residues. Trimming shortened V by 3 bases and J by 6 bases, and 9 bases separated the two germline ends. The CDR3 sequence is CASSQKDSNEQFF. In DNA form, the CDR3 reads TGCGCCAGCAGTCAGAAGGACAGCAATGAGCAGTTCTTC.

The chain joins TRBV5-1 to TRBJ2-2; 7 positions match TRBD1. The germline V gene encodes CDR1 SGHRS and CDR2 YFSETQ. The junction had 4 bases not matched to a gene; V was cut back by 3 bases and J by 2 bases. The CDR3 has 15 residues. The CDR3, as DNA: TGCGCCAGCAGCTCGGGACAGCCCAACACCGGGGAGCTGTTTTTT. This codes for CASSSGQPNTGELFF.